Described below is a single TCR beta chain sequence and its context. Its antigen is undetermined. Relative to the germline gene, one junction end is altered; a read error may explain this. This specimen belongs to a study of identical twins. The cDNA had a unique molecular identifier and a template-switch universal primer site. TCRdb ran MiXCR on the 5' RACE reads and lists one entry per CDR3 protein. The table has some 1,700,000 distinct CDR3 sequences, roughly 35% seen once. The study's findings and limits: The study found that models underestimated out-of-frame TCR alpha sharing in monozygotic twins.

Everyone who donated was a healthy Caucasian. Sample: cord blood. This TCR came from a newborn girl in good health.

The CDR3 loop is CSAQLGGGYNEHFF. The DNA for the CDR3 is TGCAGTGCTCAACTAGGGGGAGGATACAATGAGCACTTCTTC. V and J are TRBV20-1 and TRBJ2-1; D may match TRBD1 or TRBD2 (6 bases each). Germline CDR1 reads DFQATT; CDR2 reads SNEGSKA (reference sequence). The CDR3 is 14 residues long.